The T cell receptor (beta chain) described here comes from a study of blood T cell repertoires in COVID-19. Study background: Samples representing acute and convalescent COVID-19 were sourced from the United States, Italy and Spain. The cDNA or gDNA used as material had been derived from T cells, B-cell-depleted T cells, or PBMCs.

In the study's own analysis: Researchers report that nucleated cell counts were estimated from reference gene primer amplification. The repertoire was sequenced with immunoSEQ multiplex PCR; TCRdb's copy has only in-frame clones and lacks some. The DNA was the basis for D and trimming; V, J and clone size are from that table. The sample includes about 190,000 clones, 78% seen only once; the top ten take 2.8%. The CDR3 is 16 residues long. The V gene end was trimmed by 4 bases and the J gene end by 2 bases; junction bases not matched to a gene: 8. CDR1 is MNHEY and CDR2 is SMNVEV in the germline V gene (reference sequence).

This TCR came from a woman aged 80 or over with active or convalescent COVID-19. The source material was peripheral blood. The chain recombines TRBV27 with TRBJ2-3; TRBD2 agrees at 8 bases. The CDR3 region has the DNA TGTGCCAGCAGTTCGGGGCGGGGGGCCTTCACAGATACGCAGTATTTT. Translating gives CASSSGRGAFTDTQYF.